A single sample is the source of the 3 T cell receptor beta chains below, sequenced in a study of beta chain features in type 1 diabetes. The whole isolated RNA underwent reverse transcription, so sequencing captured expressed TCRB transcripts. This table comes from immunoSEQ multiplex PCR, and its TCRdb copy is limited to in-frame clones, with some not included. Of about 900,000 clones detected, 15% to 20% appear once; the ten largest clones hold 0.02% to 0.03%. Sequencing was carried out using naive CD4+ T cells from blood. The receptor set was obtained from a woman younger than 30 in good health.

This clone was observed a few times. This chain links TRBV11-2 with TRBJ2-7; 8 positions match TRBD1. The CDR3 runs to 14 residues. The germline gives CDR1 SGHAT, CDR2 FQNNGV. V was pared by 5 bases and J by 5 bases, with 8 bases of the junction left unmatched. DNA of the CDR3: TGTGCCAGCAGCCAACAGGGGGGAGTCCACGAGCAGTACTTC. Residues: CASSQQGGVHEQYF.

The V and J genes are TRBV6-6 and TRBJ2-7; 8 bases align to TRBD2. This CDR3 is built from 15 residues. After removal of 5 bases from V and 0 bases from J, the junction contained 6 bases not matched to a gene. Germline lookup yields CDR1 MNHNY and CDR2 SVGAGI (reference sequence). The CDR3 sequence is CASSRTSQSSYEQYF. The DNA of the CDR3 is TGTGCCAGCAGTCGGACTAGCCAGAGCTCCTACGAGCAGTACTTC.

The chain links TRBV2 to TRBJ2-7; the match to TRBD2 covers 10 bases. CDR3 size: 14 residues. Germline V gene data show CDR1 as SNHLY and CDR2 as FYNNEI. V was pared by 8 bases and J by 3 bases, with 7 bases of the junction left unmatched. As DNA, the CDR3 is TGTGCCAGCCTAGCGGGAGACTCGGGCTACGAGCAGTACTTC. It is translated as CASLAGDSGYEQYF.